The 13 T cell receptor beta chains listed next were all sequenced from one sample in a study of T cells in Graves' hyperthyroidism and ophthalmopathy. The investigators amplified TCR beta CDR3 regions from RNA transcripts. A first-round RT-PCR of the TCR CDR3 used the HTBI primer set. TCRdb independently ran MiXCR on the multiplex PCR reads; one entry per CDR3 protein. The profile shows fewer than 850,000 distinct CDR3 sequences, roughly 17% of them singletons. The sample comprised blood. These receptor sequences come from a man aged 45 to 65 with Graves' hyperthyroidism.

This clonotype was observed at least ten times. This rearrangement joins TRBV5-1 to TRBJ2-1; D call uncertain. CDR1 and CDR2 from the germline V gene are SGHRS and YFSETQ. This CDR3 is built from 11 residues. V gave up 4 bases and J gave up 8 bases, with 7 bases separating them. CDR3 in DNA: TGCGCCAGCAGCGAACTCGATGAGCAGTTCTTC. Translated: CASSELDEQFF.

This clonotype was seen many times. The gene calls are TRBV12-3 or TRBV12-4 and TRBJ2-7; tentatively, D is TRBD1 (6 bases). The CDR3 loop spans 15 amino acids. Trimming shortened V by 6 bases and J by 0 bases, and 15 bases separated the two germline ends. Here the CDR3 reads CASRLRGDGSYEQYF. CDR3 DNA sequence: TGTGCCAGCAGACTCAGGGGCGACGGCTCCTACGAGCAGTACTTC.

As to this clonotype: A much more abundant neighbour one base away suggests this may be a read error. The V and J genes are TRBV2 and TRBJ2-1; D is perhaps TRBD2 (5 bases). Germline loops: CDR1 SNHLY, CDR2 FYNNEI. CDR3 length: 13 residues. The CDR3 sequence is CASSGGNYNEKFF. CDR3 nucleotide sequence: TGTGCCAGCAGTGGAGGGAACTACAATGAGAAGTTCTTC.

This clonotype was seen only a few times. This chain links TRBV19 with TRBJ2-6; 12 nucleotides match TRBD2. Trimming took 1 base from V and 0 from J; bases not matched to a gene: 1. The CDR3 is 18 residues long. Germline values: CDR1 LNHDA, CDR2 SQIVND (reference sequence). The CDR3 nucleotides read TGTGCCAGTAGTATAGGACTAGCGGGGGCCTCTGGGGCCAACGTCCTGACTTTC. This sequence encodes CASSIGLAGASGANVLTF.

The V and J genes are TRBV3-1 and TRBJ1-1, with TRBD1 matching 8 bases. The CDR3 covers 16 residues. V shed 0 bases, J shed 10 bases, and the junction held 13 bases outside the gene matches. Looked up from germline, CDR1 is LGHDT and CDR2 is YNNKEL (reference sequence). CDR3 residues: CASSQDWASGQGRAFF. The CDR3 nucleotides read TGTGCCAGCAGCCAAGATTGGGCCTCCGGACAGGGTAGAGCTTTCTTT. Looking up the rest from reference TRBV3-1 and TRBJ1-1 gives the full variable domain: DTAVSQTPKYLVTQMGNDKSIKCEQNLGHDTMYWYKQDSKKFLKIMFSYNNKELIINETVPNRFSPKSPDKAHLNLHINSLELGDSAVYFCASSQDWASGQGRAFFGQGTRLTVV.

This clonotype occurred many times. J is TRBJ1-6 and V is TRBV7-2; TRBD1 might be the D (5 bases). The CDR3 runs 15 residues. Germline CDR1 reads SGHTA; CDR2 reads FQGNSA. Trimming pared 3 bases from V and 8 bases from J, leaving 14 bases between. The CDR3: CASSFGRGWDSPLHF. The CDR3 nucleotides are TGTGCCAGCAGCTTCGGACGGGGGTGGGATTCACCCCTCCACTTT.

Many counts were recorded for this clonotype. This chain joins TRBV7-9 and TRBJ2-5; the D gene is possibly TRBD2 (7 bases). The CDR3 runs 16 residues. The V and J ends lost 1 base and 5 bases respectively, with 17 bases between them. The V gene's germline CDR1 is SEHNR and CDR2 FQNEAQ (reference sequence). This CDR3 is CASSLGLGGAKETQYF. In DNA form, the CDR3 reads TGTGCCAGCAGCTTAGGTCTAGGGGGGGCGAAGGAGACCCAGTACTTC.

Turning to this clonotype: This clone may be a read error of a much larger clone one base away. The rearrangement links TRBV28 to TRBJ2-1, with D possibly TRBD2 on 6 matching bases. Germline CDR1 and CDR2: MDHEN and SYDVKM. The length of the CDR3 is 17 residues. The CDR3 DNA sequence: TGTGCCAGCAGTTCGGAGGGCGGGACTGGGGCCTACAATGAGCGGTTCTTC. Translating gives CASSSEGGTGAYNERFF.

The chain recombines TRBV4-2 with TRBJ1-1; perhaps TRBD1 as D (5 bases). V lost 0 bases, J lost 5 bases, and 10 bases lay in between. Per germline, CDR1 LGHNA and CDR2 YNFKEQ. CDR3 length equals 14 residues. CDR3 sequence reads: CASSQEKGRTEAFF. CDR3 DNA sequence: TGTGCCAGCAGCCAAGAAAAGGGGAGAACTGAAGCTTTCTTT.

V gene TRBV6-2 or TRBV6-3 combines with J gene TRBJ1-3, with a possible D match to TRBD1 (5 bases). The germline V gene encodes CDR1 MNHEY and CDR2 SVGEGT. With 3 bases removed from V and 0 bases from J, the gap between germline ends came to 9 bases. This CDR3 is 15 amino acids long. The CDR3 protein is CASSYEGASGNTIYF. The CDR3 DNA reads as TGTGCCAGCAGTTATGAAGGGGCCTCTGGAAACACCATATATTTT.

Many counts were recorded for this clonotype. This chain links TRBV28 with TRBJ2-5; 12 bases are a match to TRBD2. With 10 bases clipped from V and 3 bases from J, the junction kept 12 bases outside the gene matches. The germline V gene has CDR1 MDHEN and CDR2 SYDVKM. There are 16 residues in the CDR3. The CDR3 here is CAISSPGLAGEETQYF. The CDR3 nucleotides are TGTGCCATCTCGTCCCCGGGACTAGCGGGTGAAGAGACCCAGTACTTC.

This clonotype showed up many times. One end of the junction does not line up with germline, which may come from a read error. V gene TRBV18 combines with J gene TRBJ2-2; no clear D gene. The CDR3 is made up of 13 amino acids. CDR1 KGHSH and CDR2 LQKENI come from the germline V gene. The CDR3 DNA reads TGCGCCAGCAGTCCCCCGGGCACCGGGGAGCTGTTTTTT. Its protein is CASSPPGTGELFF.

The rearrangement links TRBV30 to TRBJ1-1; 10 nucleotides agree with TRBD1. J gave up 4 bases and V 4 bases, and 6 bases lay outside the gene matches. CDR3 length: 14 residues. CDR1 is GTSNPN and CDR2 is SVGIG in the germline V gene (reference sequence). The CDR3 DNA follows: TGTGCCTGGACGGACAGGGGGTATGGCACTGAAGCTTTCTTT. Its protein product is CAWTDRGYGTEAFF.